Sequencing of this TCR beta chain was carried out in a study of T cell repertoires in cytomegalovirus infection. As for the study in general: Matching HLA type and CMV infection were both indicated by public TCR beta signatures.

Study observations and caveats: The ex vivo response was dominated by HLA-C-restricted CMV-specific TCR beta clonotypes.

A single record per CDR3 protein comes from TCRdb applying MiXCR to the reads. Among approximately 500,000 distinct CDR3 sequences listed, about 15% were seen once. This clonotype occurred a few times. Its target is unknown. Germline V gene sequence: CDR1 LNHDA, CDR2 SQIVND (reference sequence). Deletions cut 3 bases from V and 0 bases from J, with 8 bases between. The CDR3 consists of 14 residues. J is TRBJ1-1 and V is TRBV19; D uncertain. The receptor comes from a human donor in good health (CMV status not recorded). Some clones in this sample may be carry-over from other donors' samples. Sequencing used CD8+ T cells from PBMCs. The CDR3 is CASSINGVNTEAFF. CDR3 in DNA: TGTGCCAGTAGTATCAACGGAGTGAACACTGAAGCTTTCTTT.